This T cell receptor beta chain was identified during a study of T cells after yellow fever vaccination. MiXCR, run by TCRdb on the 5' RACE reads, gives a single entry per CDR3 protein. This sample carries around 260,000 distinct CDR3 sequences, around 4.9% of them seen once, and the ten largest clones take less than 3.5%. This clonotype was recorded at least ten times. This TCR was sampled from a man aged 18 to 29 who received the YFV17D yellow fever vaccine. Sequences were derived from CD4+ T cells sorted from PBMCs, sampled on the day of the yellow fever booster vaccination.

CDR3 in amino acids: CASNLAGTNEETQYF. The CDR3, as DNA: TGTGCCAGCAATCTAGCGGGGACGAACGAAGAGACCCAGTACTTC. The genes are TRBV2 and TRBJ2-5; the match to TRBD2 covers 9 bases. This CDR3 has 15 residues. Trimming at V came to 7 bases and at J to 3 bases, leaving 9 bases not matched to a gene. Germline assignment: CDR1 SNHLY and CDR2 FYNNEI.